These 4 T cell receptor beta chains share one sample of origin, sequenced in a study of blood T cell repertoires in COVID-19. Clones were read by immunoSEQ multiplex PCR, and TCRdb kept only the in-frame ones, dropping some. The sample records some 66,000 clones, 75% to 80% being singletons. Specimen: peripheral blood. The origin of the receptors is a woman of 80 years or more with acute or convalescent COVID-19.

The rearrangement joins TRBV27 to TRBJ2-1, with 7 bases lining up with TRBD2. CDR3 length: 13 amino acids. Germline loops: CDR1 MNHEY, CDR2 SMNVEV (reference sequence). V lost 4 bases, J lost 9 bases, and 6 bases stayed unmatched. The CDR3 DNA reads as TGTGCCAGCAGTTGGACCTTAGCGGGTGAGCAGTTCTTC. Translating gives CASSWTLAGEQFF.

The gene calls are TRBV2 and TRBJ1-3; TRBD1 is a possible D gene (5 bases). This CDR3 spans 14 amino acids. From germline, CDR1 is SNHLY and CDR2 FYNNEI. Deletions cut 3 bases from V and 2 bases from J, with 8 bases between. CDR3 sequence: CASSEGLPGNTIYF. The CDR3 region has the DNA TGTGCCAGCAGTGAGGGACTTCCTGGAAACACCATATATTTT.

This sequence joins TRBV9 and TRBJ2-7; 9 bases agree with TRBD2. Germline V lookup: CDR1 SGDLS, CDR2 YYNGEE. CDR3 length equals 15 residues. V was clipped by 3 bases and J by 6 bases; unmatched bases: 10. CDR3 residues: CASSETPGLAAEQYF. The CDR3 coding sequence is TGTGCCAGCAGCGAAACACCGGGACTAGCAGCCGAGCAGTACTTC.

About this clone itself: This may be a read error: a much more frequent sequence differs by one nucleotide. This CDR3 is CASSSRGNTEAFF. In DNA form, the CDR3 reads TGTGCCAGCAGCTCCCGGGGGAACACTGAAGCTTTCTTT. The chain uses TRBV7-3 and TRBJ1-1; no reliable D call. CDR1 is SGHTA, CDR2 FQGTGA, per germline. The CDR3 spans 13 residues. Trimming pared 4 bases from V and 1 base from J, leaving 7 bases between.